This note documents a single T cell receptor (beta chain) sequence. The antigen is unknown. TCRdb's table, derived via immunoSEQ multiplex PCR, lists solely in-frame clones and lacks some. The repertoire has around 36,000 clones, roughly 92% of them found once; the top ten carry approximately 2.9%. Germline V gives CDR1 MNHEY, CDR2 SVGAGI. The length of the CDR3 is 15 residues. V lost 6 bases, J lost 2 bases, and 15 bases lay in between. The record originates from a study of a mutant IDH1 vaccine in newly diagnosed glioma. Study-wide background: Prior therapy was radiotherapy, temozolomide, or both; most received both. General study points: The study observed vaccine-induced immune responses in more than 80% of patients.

Time point noted: week 5, during vaccination. Each dose of the vaccine consisted of 300 ug of mutant IDH1 20-mer peptide, with topical imiquimod. The rearrangement links TRBV6-5 to TRBJ2-3; unclear D gene. The source is a man in his fifties or sixties with glioma. The sample in question was PBMCs, obtained from a glioma patient whose treatment included an IDH1 peptide vaccine. CDR3 protein: CASRTGPLATDTQYF. The CDR3 DNA sequence: TGTGCCAGCAGGACCGGCCCCCTGGCCACAGATACGCAGTATTTT.